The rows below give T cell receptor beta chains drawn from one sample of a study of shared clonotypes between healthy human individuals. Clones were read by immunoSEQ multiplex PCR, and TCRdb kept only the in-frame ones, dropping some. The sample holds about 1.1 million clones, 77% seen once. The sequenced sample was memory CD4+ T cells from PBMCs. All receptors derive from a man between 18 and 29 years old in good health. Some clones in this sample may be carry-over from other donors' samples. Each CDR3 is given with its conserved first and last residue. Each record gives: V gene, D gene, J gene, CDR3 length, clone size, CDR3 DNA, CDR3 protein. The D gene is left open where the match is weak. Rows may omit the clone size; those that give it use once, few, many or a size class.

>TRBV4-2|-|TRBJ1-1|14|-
TGTGCCAGCAGCCAAAGCTACAGGGACACTGAAGCTTTCTTT
CASSQSYRDTEAFF
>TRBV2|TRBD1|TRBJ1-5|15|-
TGTGCCAGCAGTGAAAGGGGGCCTTTAAATCAGCCCCAGCATTTT
CASSERGPLNQPQHF
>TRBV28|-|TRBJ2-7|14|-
TGTGCCAGCAGCCAGGCCGGACCGCAGGACGAGCAGTACTTC
CASSQAGPQDEQYF
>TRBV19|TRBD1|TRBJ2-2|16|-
TGTGCCAGTAGCCCGAGGACAGGGGGGAACACCGGGGAGCTGTTTTTT
CASSPRTGGNTGELFF
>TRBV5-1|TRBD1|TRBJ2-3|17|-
TGCGCCAGCAGCCCTCAGACAGGGGCCCTAATAACAGATACGCAGTATTTT
CASSPQTGALITDTQYF
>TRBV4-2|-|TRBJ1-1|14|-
TGTGCCAGCAGCCAAGGACAACGAAACACTGAAGCTTTCTTT
CASSQGQRNTEAFF
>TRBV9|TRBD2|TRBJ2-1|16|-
TGTGCCAGCAGCGTAGATCTTAGCGGGTATTACAATGAGCAGTTCTTC
CASSVDLSGYYNEQFF
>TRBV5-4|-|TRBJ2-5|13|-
TGTGCCAGCAGCCAGACTTCGGGGGAGACCCAGTACTTC
CASSQTSGETQYF
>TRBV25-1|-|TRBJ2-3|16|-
TGTGCCAGCAGTCCACGGACTACTTCTGCCACAGATACGCAGTATTTT
CASSPRTTSATDTQYF
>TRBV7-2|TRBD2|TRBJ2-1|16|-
TGTGCCAGCTTACCCGGTGGGGACTACTCCTACAATGAGCAGTTCTTC
CASLPGGDYSYNEQFF
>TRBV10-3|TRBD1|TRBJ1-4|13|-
TGTGCCATCAGTGCTCAGAAAGACAGGGAACTGTTTTTT
CAISAQKDRELFF
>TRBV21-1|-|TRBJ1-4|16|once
TGTGCCAGCAGTACAAACGGGCTACCGAGGGGTGAAAAACTGTTTTTT
CASSTNGLPRGEKLFF
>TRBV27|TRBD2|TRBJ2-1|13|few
TGTGCCAGCAGTTTTCGCGGGAGTCCTGAGCAGTTCTTC
CASSFRGSPEQFF
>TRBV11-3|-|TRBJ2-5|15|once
TGTGCCAGCAGCTTGGGCCGGATGAAGATGGAGACCCAGTACTTC
CASSLGRMKMETQYF
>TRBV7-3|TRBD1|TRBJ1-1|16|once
TGTGCCAGCCACTCGGGGGACAGGGGCACGAACACTGAAGCTTTCTTT
CASHSGDRGTNTEAFF
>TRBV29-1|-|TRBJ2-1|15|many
TGCAGCGTTGGCCCGGGCCAGGGAATGATCAATGAGCAGTTCTTC
CSVGPGQGMINEQFF
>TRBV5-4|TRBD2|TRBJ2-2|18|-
TGTGCCAGCAGCTTGGGCGGGGGGGATCCCGCGAACACCGGGGAGCTGTTTTTT
CASSLGGGDPANTGELFF